One sample yielded the 17 T cell receptor beta chains listed below, sequenced in a study of T cell repertoires in cytomegalovirus infection. TCRdb itself ran the reads through MiXCR, one entry per CDR3 protein. This sample yields 150,000 to 160,000 distinct CDR3 sequences, of which around a quarter are seen a single time; roughly 9.8% belongs to the top ten. Sample: PBMCs. The receptors were sampled from a human donor in good health (CMV status not recorded). Some clones in this sample may be carry-over from other donors' samples.

This chain uses TRBV10-3 with TRBJ2-7, with 7 bases lining up with TRBD1. The CDR3 runs to 15 residues. Trimming at V came to 4 bases and at J to 0 bases, leaving 6 bases not matched to a gene. CDR1 and CDR2 (germline): ENHRY, SYGVKD. The CDR3 spells CAISAGQVSSYEQYF. The CDR3, as DNA: TGTGCCATCAGTGCAGGACAGGTTAGCTCCTACGAGCAGTACTTC.

This clonotype has a single count. The V and J genes are TRBV28 and TRBJ1-5; 8 nucleotides align to TRBD1. CDR1 and CDR2 from the germline V gene are MDHEN and SYDVKM. With 5 bases clipped from V and 5 bases from J, the junction kept 2 bases outside the gene matches. The CDR3 spans 13 residues. DNA of the CDR3: TGTGCCAGCAGTCGGACAGGGCATCAGCCCCAGCATTTT. This gives the protein CASSRTGHQPQHF.

This clonotype was counted between two and nine times. J is TRBJ2-3 and V is TRBV27, with D possibly being TRBD2 (5 bases). Trimming took off 5 bases at V and 3 bases at J, with 12 bases between the two ends. The CDR3 is made up of 14 amino acids. The germline V gene encodes CDR1 MNHEY and CDR2 SMNVEV (reference sequence). CDR3 nucleotide sequence: TGTGCCAGCAGTAAGGGCCGGGGAACAGATACGCAGTATTTT. Its protein is CASSKGRGTDTQYF.

The sample holds a few counts of this clonotype. The chain carries TRBV7-2 and TRBJ2-4, with 11 bases matching TRBD2. The J segment lost 0 bases and the V segment lost 1 base, leaving 8 bases of the junction unmatched. The germline V gene encodes CDR1 SGHTA and CDR2 FQGNSA. The CDR3 is made up of 19 amino acids. The chain's CDR3 is CASSLEGLAGGLAKNIQYF. For the CDR3, the DNA is TGTGCCAGCAGCTTAGAAGGCCTAGCGGGGGGCCTAGCCAAAAACATTCAGTACTTC.

This clonotype was counted at least ten times. This chain links TRBV12-3 or TRBV12-4 with TRBJ2-7; D uncertain. Trimming removed 2 bases at V and 2 bases at J, with 4 bases between. The CDR3 contains 12 residues. The CDR3 loop is CASSLRPYEQYF. The CDR3 nucleotides read TGTGCCAGCAGTTTACGGCCCTACGAGCAGTACTTC.

V gene TRBV28 combines with J gene TRBJ1-5; 7 bases are shared with TRBD1. Germline CDR1 MDHEN, CDR2 SYDVKM. V was clipped by 7 bases and J by 5 bases; unmatched bases: 14. The CDR3 contains 16 residues. CDR3 DNA sequence: TGTGCCAGCAATTTTGACAGGGCGCCAAACCATCAGCCCCAGCATTTT. Protein sequence: CASNFDRAPNHQPQHF.

This clonotype was counted ten times or more. The CDR3 sequence is CASSPDNTETQYF. As DNA, the CDR3 is TGTGCCAGCAGTCCCGACAATACTGAGACCCAGTACTTC. The chain has TRBV12-3 or TRBV12-4 and TRBJ2-5; D is unresolved. The CDR3 spans 13 residues. Trimming left V 5 bases short and J 5 bases short, with 12 bases between.

There are many counts of this clonotype. V usage is TRBV7-2 and J usage is TRBJ2-3, with TRBD2 matching over 12 bases. V trimming: 3 bases; J trimming: 0 bases; junction bases outside the gene matches: 4. The germline V gene encodes CDR1 SGHTA and CDR2 FQGNSA. The CDR3 is 17 residues long. CDR3 nucleotides: TGTGCCAGCAGCTTGGCACTAGCGGGGGGAAGCACAGATACGCAGTATTTT. It specifies CASSLALAGGSTDTQYF.

This clonotype was counted between two and nine times. This sequence joins TRBV6-6 and TRBJ2-3; no clear D gene. The CDR3 has 14 residues. CDR1 is MNHNY and CDR2 is SVGAGI in the germline V gene (reference sequence). V lost 7 bases, J lost 1 base, and 12 bases lay in between. The CDR3 sequence is CASIRSAGTDTQYF. In DNA form, the CDR3 reads TGTGCCAGCATCCGCAGTGCTGGCACAGATACGCAGTATTTT.

This chain connects TRBV7-6 to TRBJ2-6; D ambiguous. Trimming stripped 0 bases from V and 0 bases from J, with 3 bases between. CDR1 is SGHVS and CDR2 is FNYEAQ in the germline V gene. The CDR3 covers 15 residues. The CDR3 loop is CASSLALSGANVLTF. The CDR3 nucleotides are TGTGCCAGCAGCTTAGCCCTCTCTGGGGCCAACGTCCTGACTTTC. The complete variable domain, with remaining parts taken from reference TRBV7-6 and TRBJ2-6, reads GAGVSQSPRYKVTKRGQDVALRCDPISGHVSLYWYRQALGQGPEFLTYFNYEAQQDKSGLPNDRFSAERPEGSISTLTIQRTEQRDSAMYRCASSLALSGANVLTFGAGSRLTVL.

The sample holds a few counts of this clonotype. The V and J genes are TRBV6-1 and TRBJ2-7, with D possibly TRBD1 on 6 matching bases. The germline V gene has CDR1 MNHNS and CDR2 SASEGT. V was shortened by 6 bases and J by 1 base, with 10 bases between the two germline ends. The CDR3 consists of 13 residues. CDR3 nucleotide sequence: TGTGCCAGCAGGACAGGCAGTTCCTACGAGCAGTACTTC. It codes for CASRTGSSYEQYF.

V and J are TRBV7-9 and TRBJ1-2; a possible D gene is TRBD1 (5 bases). CDR1 and CDR2 (germline): SEHNR, FQNEAQ (reference sequence). V was trimmed by 5 bases and J by 2 bases, leaving 9 bases between them. The CDR3 runs 13 residues. As DNA, the CDR3 is TGTGCCAGCAGCGGGGACTTAAACTATGGCTACACCTTC. This encodes CASSGDLNYGYTF.

V and J are TRBV11-1 and TRBJ1-1; D may be TRBD1 (5 bases). V was shortened by 5 bases and J by 0 bases, with 19 bases between the two germline ends. Germline V gives CDR1 SGHAT, CDR2 FQDESV (reference sequence). The CDR3 runs to 17 residues. The chain's CDR3 is CASSPDNLWGMNTEAFF. CDR3 nucleotides: TGTGCCAGCAGCCCGGACAACTTATGGGGCATGAACACTGAAGCTTTCTTT.

Ten or more counts support this clonotype. This chain links TRBV28 with TRBJ2-2; 10 bases align to TRBD2. The trim removed 3 bases at V and 3 bases at J, leaving 4 bases unmatched. CDR3 length: 16 residues. The germline V gene encodes CDR1 MDHEN and CDR2 SYDVKM. The CDR3: CASSFFSGRDTGELFF. CDR3 nucleotides: TGTGCCAGCAGTTTTTTCAGCGGGAGGGACACCGGGGAGCTGTTTTTT.

As to this clonotype: Relative to the germline gene, one junction end is altered; a read error may explain this. V and J are TRBV28 and TRBJ1-6, with 8 bases matching TRBD1. The CDR3 spans 17 residues. The germline CDR1 and CDR2 sequences are MDHEN and SYDVKM. The CDR3 spells CASSFIWLTGADSPLLF. The CDR3 DNA reads TGTGCCAGCAGTTTTATCTGGCTGACAGGGGCGGATTCACCCCTCCTCTTT.

The chain combines TRBV9 with TRBJ1-2; D is unresolved. The CDR3 is 12 residues long. The V gene's germline CDR1 is SGDLS and CDR2 YYNGEE. V was clipped by 3 bases and J by 4 bases, with 7 bases between them. The CDR3 sequence is CASSAEPYGYTF. As DNA, the CDR3 is TGTGCCAGCAGCGCCGAACCCTATGGCTACACCTTC.

The chain employs TRBV7-3 and TRBJ1-1; possible D gene TRBD1, 5 bases. Trimming removed 5 bases at V and 8 bases at J, with 15 bases between. Germline values: CDR1 SGHTA, CDR2 FQGTGA. This CDR3 is 13 amino acids long. The CDR3 loop is CASSLSDGTEAFF. CDR3 sequence (DNA): TGTGCCAGCAGCCTTTCAGATGGGACGGAAGCTTTCTTT.